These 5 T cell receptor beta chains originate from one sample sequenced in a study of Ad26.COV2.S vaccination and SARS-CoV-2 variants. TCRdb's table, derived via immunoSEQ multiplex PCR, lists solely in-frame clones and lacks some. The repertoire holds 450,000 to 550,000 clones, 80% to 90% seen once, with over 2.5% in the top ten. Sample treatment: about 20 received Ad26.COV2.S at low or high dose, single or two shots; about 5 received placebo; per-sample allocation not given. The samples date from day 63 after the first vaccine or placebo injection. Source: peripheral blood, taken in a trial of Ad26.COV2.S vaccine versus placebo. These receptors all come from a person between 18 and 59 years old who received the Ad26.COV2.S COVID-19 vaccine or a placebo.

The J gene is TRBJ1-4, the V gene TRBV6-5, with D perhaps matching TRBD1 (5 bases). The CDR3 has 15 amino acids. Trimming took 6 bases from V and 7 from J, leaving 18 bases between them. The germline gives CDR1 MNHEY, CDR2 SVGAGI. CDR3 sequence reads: CASRDPQGDGEKLFF. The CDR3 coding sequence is TGTGCCAGCAGGGACCCCCAGGGAGATGGTGAAAAACTGTTTTTT.

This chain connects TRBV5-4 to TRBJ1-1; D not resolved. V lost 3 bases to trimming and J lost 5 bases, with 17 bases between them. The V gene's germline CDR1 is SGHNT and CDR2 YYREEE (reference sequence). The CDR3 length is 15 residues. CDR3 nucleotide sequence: TGTGCCAGCAGCTCACCGGCGCGAGCTTCGACTGAAGCTTTCTTT. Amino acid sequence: CASSSPARASTEAFF.

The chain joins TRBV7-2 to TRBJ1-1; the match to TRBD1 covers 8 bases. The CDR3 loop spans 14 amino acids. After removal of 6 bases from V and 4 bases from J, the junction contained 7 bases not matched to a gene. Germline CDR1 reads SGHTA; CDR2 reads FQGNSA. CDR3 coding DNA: TGTGCCAGCAGGACAGGACAGGGATCCACTGAAGCTTTCTTT. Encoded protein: CASRTGQGSTEAFF.

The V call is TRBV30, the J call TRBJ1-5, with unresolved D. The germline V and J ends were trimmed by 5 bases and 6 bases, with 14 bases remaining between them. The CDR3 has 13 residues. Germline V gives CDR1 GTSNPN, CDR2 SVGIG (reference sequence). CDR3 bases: TGTGCCTGGGCTTGGGGATCCCTTCAGCCCCAGCATTTT. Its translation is CAWAWGSLQPQHF.

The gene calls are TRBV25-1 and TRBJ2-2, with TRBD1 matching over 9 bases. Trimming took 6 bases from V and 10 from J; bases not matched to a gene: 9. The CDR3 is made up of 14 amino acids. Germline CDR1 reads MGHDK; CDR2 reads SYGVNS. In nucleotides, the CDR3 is TGTGCCAGCAGCGGGACAGGGAGTTTTCTGGAGCTGTTTTTT. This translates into CASSGTGSFLELFF.